This record covers a single TCR beta chain. This clone has a single count. Its antigen specificity is not known. Base qualities are not recorded, but no much larger clone differs from it by a single base. Healthy HIV-negative adults with no recently reported acute infections or vaccinations were included as donors. All donors were Caucasian adults living in Nashville, Tennessee, USA. CD4+ T cells were enriched by magnetic negative selection; naive cells were then positively selected on CD45RA, and the negative fraction formed the memory subset. After blood collection by leukapheresis, PBMCs were isolated using Ficoll-Histopaque density gradient centrifugation and then cryopreserved in the vapor phase of liquid nitrogen. Analytical flow cytometry was used to check the purity and quantity of every magnetically sorted T cell population. Each sorted fraction had its genomic DNA isolated and then quantified by UV absorbance on a Nanodrop 2000c.

Using the deep immunoSEQ assay, TCR CDR3 regions were amplified from genomic DNA by multiplex PCR. Extracted genomic DNA from each cell subset was distributed evenly across all wells of several immunoSEQ 96-well plates, and each plate was treated as a replicate. For sorted subsets, each replicate PCR was loaded with 150 to 250 ng genomic DNA, equivalent to 30,000 or so T cell genomes. Purified libraries were quantified with a Qubit 3.0 fluorometer, sized on a Bioanalyzer 2100, and re-quantified with the KAPA Library Quantification kit. A separate single-read 150-cycle Illumina NextSeq 550 flow cell was used to sequence each immunoSEQ 96-well plate. As for how the authors treated the data: Because the immunoSEQ output included only junctional sequences and no quality scores, the filtering could not be the same as the filtering used for full-length reads. To assign V/J genes and CDR3, sequences were annotated against IMGT germline references using PyIR, a Python wrapper for IgBLAST v1.9. Any read was removed if the V/J assignment was weak (E-value above 1e-6), the CDR3 was missing, or the read contained stop codons, out-of-frame junctions, or ambiguous translated residues. V3J clonotypes were defined by identical inferred V gene, J gene, and CDR3 amino acid sequence. Percentage overlap between repertoires was computed as shared unique clonotypes divided by the size of the smaller repertoire. Three approaches were used to assess repertoire richness: RTK rarefaction, the Chao1 estimator, and Recon v2.1 estimates of unobserved clonotypes. OLGA was used to compute generation probabilities for all TCRbeta clonotypes that the gDNA method yielded from a few donors. The immuneACCESS repertoire file appears here via TCRdb, limited to in-frame rearrangements. These files lack a portion of the clones; in checked studies, under half of the deficit traces to unresolved V genes, and the cause of the others is not known. The D gene and trimming were derived from the DNA, and the V and J assignments and clone size from that table. The table for this sample lists roughly 500,000 clones; 90% to 96% of them were counted only once. The top ten clonotypes cover about 0.057% of the sample.

This sample is part of a study of shared clonotypes between healthy human individuals (dated by TCRdb to about 2020). About the study as a whole: The cohort comprised a couple of women and a few men aged 18 to 49 years. Per donor, three plates each were used for CD4 naive and CD4 memory, two for CD8 naive, and one for CD8 memory. To estimate repertoire size and how much clonotype sharing occurs between individuals, the study deeply sequenced the blood TCR repertoires of about 5 healthy adults. Libraries were prepared and TCR repertoires were sequenced by different laboratories using diverse techniques, in order to increase sequencing depth and limit assay-specific biases. Between about 0.9 and 8.9 billion PBMCs per donor were obtained by leukapheresis. Study-wide findings and limitations: Compared with non-shared clonotypes, clonotypes shared by all four sorted-subset donors had higher generation probabilities. Incomplete sequencing was indicated by rarefaction of sorted-subset datasets, despite the large sequencing depth. Based on pairwise subsampling, the degree of clonotype sharing among donors was expected to be affected by sequencing depth. Sampling was restricted to blood, and TCR repertoires in tissue are likely to differ from TCR repertoires in blood. Because the study included a small number of donors, the genetic and exposure-history diversity represented was limited. Naive subsets generally had larger estimated clonotype richness than memory subsets. About 5% of naive CD4, 3.5% of naive CD8, approximately 2.2% of memory CD4, and about 0.4% of memory CD8 clonotypes were shared across several donors.

The sequence came from a woman aged 25-40 years in good health. Sequenced input: naive CD4+ T cells sorted from blood. Sample cell subset or site, as interpreted from the label and publication: CD45RA+ positively selected.

The nucleotides read TGTGCCAGCAATAGGGACAGCCAAGAGACCCAGTACTTC. It encodes CASNRDSQETQYF. The sequence is built from TRBV9 and TRBJ2-5, and TRBD1 aligns with 7 junction nucleotides. V and J are trimmed by 6 bases and 1 base, and the gene matches miss 3 bases of the junction. Based on the germline V gene, the CDR1 and CDR2 sequences are SGDLS and YYNGEE. Reading from cysteine to phenylalanine, the CDR3 counts 13 amino acids. The only DNA kept is the CDR3, 39 bases in frame from the first base.